A selection of T cell receptor beta chains follows, all from one sample in a study of T cells in Graves' hyperthyroidism and ophthalmopathy. TCRdb passed the multiplex PCR reads through MiXCR, listing each CDR3 protein once. The profile shows about 620,000 distinct CDR3 sequences, 15% to 20% of them singletons. Sequencing was done on a sample of blood. The receptors derive from a woman in her twenties or thirties with Graves' hyperthyroidism. Both conserved end residues are part of each CDR3. Fields, in order: clone size, J gene, CDR3 length, V gene, D gene, CDR3 protein, CDR3 DNA. The D gene is left open where the match is weak. The listing skips clone size in some rows; elsewhere it reads once, few, many or a size class.

.	TRBJ2-1	15	TRBV29-1	.	CSVPPGPYPYNEQFF	TGCAGCGTTCCGCCGGGACCGTATCCCTACAATGAGCAGTTCTTC
few	TRBJ2-2	16	TRBV9	TRBD1	CASSFRDRGYTGELFF	TGTGCCAGCAGCTTCCGGGACAGGGGTTACACCGGGGAGCTGTTTTTT
many	TRBJ2-5	15	TRBV30	TRBD2	CAWKSGTSRRETQYF	TGTGCCTGGAAATCCGGGACTAGCAGGCGAGAGACCCAGTACTTC
many	TRBJ1-2	14	TRBV28	.	CASSFLGWNYGYTF	TGTGCCAGCAGTTTTCTAGGGTGGAACTATGGCTACACCTTC
.	TRBJ1-4	15	TRBV5-1	.	CASSLDGTLAEKLFF	TGCGCCAGCAGCTTGGATGGGACACTGGCTGAAAAACTGTTTTTT
few	TRBJ1-2	13	TRBV3-1	.	CASSPGVNYGYTF	TGTGCCAGCAGCCCGGGCGTCAACTATGGCTACACCTTC
many	TRBJ2-7	14	TRBV6-2/TRBV6-3	.	CASRYSTGRYEQYF	TGTGCCAGCAGGTACTCGACAGGTCGCTACGAGCAGTACTTC
.	TRBJ1-6	13	TRBV5-5	.	CASSLVGGSPLHF	TGTGCCAGCAGCTTGGTCGGGGGATCACCCCTCCACTTT
many	TRBJ2-3	15	TRBV7-6	.	CASSLAAGPRDTQYF	TGTGCCAGCAGCTTAGCGGCAGGGCCGCGGGATACGCAGTATTTT
many	TRBJ2-7	15	TRBV20-1	TRBD2	CSATGTSALDYEQYF	TGCAGTGCAACCGGGACTAGCGCCCTGGACTACGAGCAGTACTTC
few	TRBJ1-4	14	TRBV3-1	.	CASTETATNEKLFF	TGTGCCAGCACCGAGACAGCAACTAATGAAAAACTGTTTTTT
.	TRBJ2-1	13	TRBV7-9	TRBD2	CASSPRLADEQFF	TGTGCCAGCAGCCCCAGACTAGCAGATGAGCAGTTCTTC
many	TRBJ2-1	17	TRBV3-1	TRBD2	CASSQVVRTSGRDEQFF	TGTGCCAGCAGCCAAGTGGTCCGGACTAGCGGGAGGGATGAGCAGTTCTTC
many	TRBJ2-1	14	TRBV6-1	.	CASSRQGSVNEQFF	TGTGCCAGCAGTCGGCAGGGGAGTGTGAATGAGCAGTTCTTC
.	TRBJ1-5	13	TRBV5-8	.	CASSRWGNQPQHF	TGTGCCAGCAGCCGCTGGGGGAATCAGCCCCAGCATTTT
.	TRBJ2-7	13	TRBV5-1	TRBD1	CASRDSSTYEQYF	TGCGCCAGCCGGGACAGTTCTACCTACGAGCAGTACTTC
few	TRBJ2-5	14	TRBV4-1	.	CASSSVVSAETQYF	TGCGCCAGCAGCTCGGTCGTTTCCGCAGAGACCCAGTACTTC
many	TRBJ2-2	12	TRBV11-3	TRBD2	CASSGLAGELFF	TGTGCCAGCAGTGGACTAGCCGGGGAGCTGTTTTTT
.	TRBJ2-7	17	TRBV20-1	TRBD2	CSAREFVTSGRVYEQYF	TGCAGTGCTAGAGAGTTTGTAACTAGCGGGAGGGTTTACGAGCAGTACTTC
many	TRBJ1-5	15	TRBV2	.	CASSGATYSNQPQHF	TGTGCCAGCAGTGGGGCAACGTATAGCAATCAGCCCCAGCATTTT
few	TRBJ2-7	14	TRBV3-1	.	CASSQRGHTYEQYF	TGTGCCAGCAGTCAGCGGGGACATACCTACGAGCAGTACTTC
few	TRBJ2-5	14	TRBV7-2	.	CASSPSEYQETQYF	TGTGCCAGCAGCCCATCAGAGTACCAAGAGACCCAGTACTTC
many	TRBJ2-7	16	TRBV27	TRBD1	CASSLSGGQGLHEQYF	TGTGCCAGCAGTTTATCGGGTGGACAGGGGTTACACGAGCAGTACTTC
many	TRBJ2-1	15	TRBV27	TRBD2	CASSSEREIYNEQFF	TGTGCCAGCAGTTCCGAGCGGGAGATCTACAATGAGCAGTTCTTC